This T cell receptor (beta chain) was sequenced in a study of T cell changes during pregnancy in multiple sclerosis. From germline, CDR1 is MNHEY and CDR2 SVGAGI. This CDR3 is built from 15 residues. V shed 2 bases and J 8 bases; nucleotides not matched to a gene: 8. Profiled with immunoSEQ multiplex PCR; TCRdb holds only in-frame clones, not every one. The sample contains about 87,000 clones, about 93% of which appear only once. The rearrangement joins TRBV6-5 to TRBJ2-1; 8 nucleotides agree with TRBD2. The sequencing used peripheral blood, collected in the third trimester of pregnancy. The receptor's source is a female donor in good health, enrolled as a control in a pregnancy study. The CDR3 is CASSYGQREYHEQFF. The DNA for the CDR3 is TGTGCCAGCAGTTACGGCCAGCGGGAGTATCATGAGCAGTTCTTC.